This passage covers 19 T cell receptor beta chains from one sample sequenced in a study of CD8+ T cells in alopecia areata. Sample treatment: oral pan-JAK inhibitor, 5-10 mg twice daily. TCR sequencing used cDNA made by reverse transcription of extracted RNA. Using immunoSEQ multiplex PCR, the repertoire was profiled, and TCRdb retains in-frame clones only, with some absent. The sample includes 130,000 or so clones, 86% seen only once; the top ten take 13%. Sequences were derived from CD8+ T cells sorted from blood, sampled at week 4, from a patient treated with tofacitinib. These receptors were taken from a human donor with alopecia areata.

This sequence joins TRBV7-9 and TRBJ2-7; TRBD1 matches 7 bases. J lost 2 bases, V lost 5 bases, and 12 bases had no gene match. The CDR3 sequence is 16 residues long. Germline values: CDR1 SEHNR, CDR2 FQNEAQ (reference sequence). The CDR3, as DNA: TGTGCCAGCAGCACTGGACAGGTCCGATGGGCCTACGAGCAGTACTTC. Encoded protein: CASSTGQVRWAYEQYF.

The chain combines TRBV27 with TRBJ2-1; D is uncertain. This CDR3 region has 12 residues. Germline lookup yields CDR1 MNHEY and CDR2 SMNVEV (reference sequence). V shed 8 bases and J shed 4 bases, with 9 bases lying between them. The CDR3 bases are TGTGCCAGCTCTGGACGGTACAATGAGCAGTTCTTC. Translation: CASSGRYNEQFF.

This rearrangement joins TRBV13 to TRBJ2-1; unclear D gene. There are 15 residues in the CDR3. Germline assignment: CDR1 PRHDT and CDR2 FYEKMQ (reference sequence). Trimming took 5 bases from V and 8 from J, leaving 19 bases between them. The CDR3 reads CASSPPRRGADEQFF. The CDR3 bases are TGTGCCAGCAGCCCCCCTAGACGTGGTGCAGATGAGCAGTTCTTC.

The genes are TRBV6-4 and TRBJ1-6; unclear D gene. The germline V and J ends were trimmed by 2 bases and 7 bases, with 9 bases remaining between them. CDR1 and CDR2 (germline): MRHNA, SNTAGT. The CDR3 loop spans 14 amino acids. This CDR3 reads CASSDGMWNSPLHF. CDR3 nucleotide sequence: TGTGCCAGCAGTGACGGTATGTGGAATTCACCCCTCCACTTT.

This clone was picked up one time. The chain employs TRBV19 and TRBJ2-7, with 10 bases that match TRBD2. This CDR3 is built from 16 residues. Germline V CDR1 and CDR2: LNHDA, SQIVND (reference sequence). The trim removed 4 bases at V and 2 bases at J, leaving 8 bases unmatched. The CDR3 sequence is CASSRATSGFPYEQYF. The CDR3 bases are TGTGCCAGTAGTAGGGCGACTAGCGGGTTCCCCTACGAGCAGTACTTC.

The chain uses TRBV27 and TRBJ2-1, with D hard to call. V dropped 5 bases and J dropped 0 bases, with 11 bases sitting between them. The CDR3 totals 15 residues. The germline CDR1 and CDR2 sequences are MNHEY and SMNVEV (reference sequence). The DNA for the CDR3 is TGTGCCAGCAGTAGCACGGAGAGCTCCTACAATGAGCAGTTCTTC. Amino acid sequence: CASSSTESSYNEQFF.

The table lists this clone with a count of one. V gene TRBV4-2 combines with J gene TRBJ2-2; 7 bases are a match to TRBD2. The CDR3 spans 17 residues. With V trimmed by 2 bases and J by 2 bases, 8 bases remained unmatched. CDR1 is LGHNA and CDR2 is YNFKEQ in the germline V gene. The CDR3 DNA sequence: TGTGCCAGCAGCCAAAACCCGACTAGCATTAACACCGGGGAGCTGTTTTTT. This gives the protein CASSQNPTSINTGELFF.

In its sample, this clone was seen a few times. The CDR3 region has the DNA TGTGCCACCAACGAGGGGAACTACGAGCAGTACTTC. It translates to CATNEGNYEQYF. The chain is built from TRBV7-2 and TRBJ2-7, with D perhaps given as TRBD1 or TRBD2 (5 bases each). The CDR3 spans 12 residues. V lost 10 bases to trimming and J lost 3 bases, with 13 bases between them. The germline gives CDR1 SGHTA, CDR2 FQGNSA.

The CDR3 region is CASSIGELNTEAFF. The CDR3 nucleotides read TGCGCCAGCAGCATCGGGGAGTTGAACACTGAAGCTTTCTTT. V is TRBV4-1 and J is TRBJ1-1; D gene uncertain. Trimming left V 5 bases short and J 0 bases short, with 10 bases between. This CDR3 contains 14 residues. From germline, CDR1 is MGHRA and CDR2 YSYEKL.

The V and J genes are TRBV7-9 and TRBJ2-1; 7 bases align to TRBD2. This CDR3 has 15 residues. Germline V gives CDR1 SEHNR, CDR2 FQNEAQ (reference sequence). Trimming at V came to 1 base and at J to 6 bases, leaving 6 bases not matched to a gene. As DNA, the CDR3 is TGTGCCAGCAGCTTAGGCGGGGGTGTGTCCAATGAGCAGTTCTTC. This encodes CASSLGGGVSNEQFF.

The chain links TRBV29-1 to TRBJ1-6; maybe TRBD1 (5 bases). The length of the CDR3 is 13 residues. Trimming left V 6 bases short and J 10 bases short, with 16 bases between. Germline values: CDR1 SQVTM, CDR2 ANQGSEA. Here the CDR3 reads CSVGDRDGSPLHF. In DNA form, the CDR3 reads TGCAGCGTAGGCGACAGAGACGGGTCACCCCTCCACTTT.

The gene calls are TRBV25-1 and TRBJ2-2; TRBD2 is a possible D gene (5 bases). The germline gives CDR1 MGHDK, CDR2 SYGVNS. This CDR3 region has 15 residues. The V gene lost 5 bases and the J gene lost 6 bases, with 16 bases spanning the gap. The DNA for the CDR3 is TGTGCCAGCAGTCCTGGACTCTACGGTCCCGGGGAGCTGTTTTTT. This translates into CASSPGLYGPGELFF.

The chain is built from TRBV30 and TRBJ2-7, with unresolved D. Germline CDR1 GTSNPN, CDR2 SVGIG (reference sequence). The V gene lost 2 bases and the J gene lost 0 bases, with 8 bases spanning the gap. The length of the CDR3 is 13 residues. The CDR3 DNA reads as TGTGCCTGGAGTATCTCGTACTCCTACGAGCAGTACTTC. This codes for CAWSISYSYEQYF.

In regard to this clone: Other DNA sequences within the sample encode an identical CDR3. The chain employs TRBV27 and TRBJ2-1; D gene ambiguous. This CDR3 contains 13 residues. Germline lookup yields CDR1 MNHEY and CDR2 SMNVEV (reference sequence). V lost 3 bases and J lost 5, with 8 bases in between. CDR3 residues: CASSFGQHNEQFF. DNA of the CDR3: TGTGCCAGCAGTTTTGGGCAGCACAATGAGCAGTTCTTC.

The V gene is TRBV27, the J gene TRBJ1-2; 9 bases agree with TRBD1. Trimming removed 4 bases from V and 4 bases from J; junction bases left unmatched: 7. CDR3 size: 15 residues. Germline values: CDR1 MNHEY, CDR2 SMNVEV (reference sequence). Here the CDR3 DNA reads TGTGCCAGCAGTTCCTCGACAGGGGGACCCTATGGCTACACCTTC. Protein product: CASSSSTGGPYGYTF.

CDR3 region: CAWSVGGWTEAFF. In nucleotides, the CDR3 is TGTGCCTGGAGTGTCGGGGGCTGGACTGAAGCTTTCTTT. This chain joins TRBV30 and TRBJ1-1; D is possibly TRBD1 (6 bases). This CDR3 comprises 13 residues. Deletions cut 0 bases from V and 5 bases from J, with 10 bases between. In germline, CDR1 is GTSNPN, CDR2 SVGIG (reference sequence).

V usage is TRBV29-1 and J usage is TRBJ2-7; 10 bases fit TRBD2. Germline V gene data show CDR1 as SQVTM and CDR2 as ANQGSEA. There are 16 residues in the CDR3. Trimming took 4 bases from V and 2 from J; bases not matched to a gene: 11. DNA of the CDR3: TGCAGCGTTGGATTTAGCGGGGGGCCAAAAGCCTACGAGCAGTACTTC. This encodes CSVGFSGGPKAYEQYF.

The CDR3 nucleotides read TGTGCCAGCAGCTCGCGGGAGGAGATACTAGGCGGCAATGAGCAGTTCTTC. Its translation: CASSSREEILGGNEQFF. The chain employs TRBV11-2 and TRBJ2-1, with 8 bases that match TRBD2. V was clipped by 4 bases and J by 6 bases; unmatched bases: 14. The CDR3 totals 17 residues. The germline V gene encodes CDR1 SGHAT and CDR2 FQNNGV.

The V and J genes are TRBV10-3 and TRBJ2-7; maybe TRBD1 (5 bases). The CDR3 sequence is 13 residues long. Between the trimmed V and J ends, which lost 6 bases and 5 bases, there was a span of 14 bases. The germline V gene has CDR1 ENHRY and CDR2 SYGVKD. The DNA for the CDR3 is TGTGCCATCAGCGGGCGGCTAGGGGACGAGCAGTACTTC. It is translated as CAISGRLGDEQYF.